This T cell receptor (beta chain) was recorded in a study of cytomegalovirus exposure and HLA in healthy donors. Study results and caveats: Across donors, presence/absence analyses took sequencing depth to be roughly uniform.

This clone was picked up a small number of times. Its antigen is unknown. CMV serostatus was not recorded for this donor. The CDR3 consists of 15 residues. The V gene lost 3 bases and the J gene lost 4 bases, with 13 bases spanning the gap. Germline V lookup: CDR1 SGHAT, CDR2 FQNNGV. The PCR employed 60 Vbeta primers together with 13 Jbeta primers. Libraries were prepared by immunoSEQ multiplex PCR; TCRdb keeps only in-frame clonotypes and omits some of them. The table lists around 70,000 clones, roughly 74% of them singletons. The sequenced sample was PBMCs. The rearrangement uses TRBV11-2 and TRBJ1-5; no clear D gene. The receptor comes from a human donor in good health. The CDR3 DNA is TGTGCCAGCAGCTTTAATTGGCAGGATAATCAGCCCCAGCATTTT. This translates into CASSFNWQDNQPQHF. The full variable domain, its missing parts supplied by reference TRBV11-2 and TRBJ1-5, is EAGVAQSPRYKIIEKRQSVAFWCNPISGHATLYWYQQILGQGPKLLIQFQNNGVVDDSQLPKDRFSAERLKGVDSTLKIQPAKLEDSAVYLCASSFNWQDNQPQHFGDGTRLSIL.